This T cell receptor beta chain was recovered during a study of blood T cell repertoires in COVID-19. Study as a whole: The cDNA or gDNA used as material had been derived from T cells, B-cell-depleted T cells, or PBMCs.

Germline CDR1 reads SGHDT; CDR2 reads YYEEEE. V gave up 4 bases and J gave up 5 bases; unmatched junction bases: 13. The CDR3 is 16 amino acids. In the authors' methods: For nucleated cells, counts were estimated from reference gene primer amplification. Measured with immunoSEQ multiplex PCR; TCRdb has only the in-frame clones, and not every one. Clone size and the V and J calls come from that table; the DNA yielded D and trimming. The sample has about 280,000 clones, approximately 81% seen once. Specimen: PBMCs or T cells enriched from blood (not recorded which). The chain is built from TRBV5-6 and TRBJ1-2; 8 bases line up with TRBD1. The sequence was collected from a woman aged 45-65 years who had recovered from COVID-19. The CDR3 region has the DNA TGTGCCAGCAGCGATCAATCGGGACAGGCGATTTATGGCTACACCTTC. Amino acids: CASSDQSGQAIYGYTF.